A single sample gave rise to the 23 T cell receptor beta chains below, sequenced in a study of control samples from healthy donors and cancer patients. Libraries were prepared by immunoSEQ multiplex PCR; TCRdb keeps only in-frame clonotypes and omits some of them. The table has 150,000 to 200,000 clones, 85% to 90% seen once; the top ten hold about 12%. The sequencing input was blood. All receptors come from a man aged 25-45 years in good health.

This sequence joins TRBV9 and TRBJ2-5; TRBD2 agrees at 9 bases. Germline CDR1 is SGDLS and CDR2 is YYNGEE. The CDR3 covers 14 residues. With V trimmed by 6 bases and J by 2 bases, 5 bases remained unmatched. The CDR3 DNA reads TGTGCCAGCACCCTTAGCGGGGGACAAGAGACCCAGTACTTC. Translated, it gives CASTLSGGQETQYF.

This clone was detected once. The genes are TRBV5-8 and TRBJ1-5; D remains unclear. The CDR3 length is 14 residues. Between the trimmed V and J ends, which lost 2 bases and 4 bases, there was a span of 10 bases. Germline V lookup: CDR1 SGHTS, CDR2 YDEGEE. CDR3 DNA sequence: TGTGCCAGCAGCTTTCTACGGAAAAATCAGCCCCAGCATTTT. It is translated as CASSFLRKNQPQHF.

This chain links TRBV27 with TRBJ2-4; the D gene could be TRBD1 or TRBD2 (6 bases each). V lost 3 bases and J 3 bases, leaving 12 bases between the germline ends. CDR3 length: 15 residues. Germline assignment: CDR1 MNHEY and CDR2 SMNVEV (reference sequence). CDR3 DNA sequence: TGTGCCAGCAGTTTCGGCCGGGGGCACAAAAACATTCAGTACTTC. Translated: CASSFGRGHKNIQYF.

This clone was observed a handful of times. This rearrangement joins TRBV9 to TRBJ2-1; D gene uncertain. This CDR3 contains 12 residues. The ends were cut back, 5 bases at V and 7 bases at J, with 10 bases in the middle. Germline V CDR1 and CDR2: SGDLS, YYNGEE. The CDR3 sequence: CASSIGANEQFF. As DNA, the CDR3 is TGTGCCAGCAGTATCGGAGCGAATGAGCAGTTCTTC.

J is TRBJ1-6 and V is TRBV27; D perhaps matches TRBD1 (5 bases). Trimming removed 3 bases from V and 10 bases from J, with 7 bases in between. CDR1 and CDR2 (germline): MNHEY, SMNVEV (reference sequence). The CDR3 length is 12 residues. The CDR3 DNA sequence: TGTGCCAGCAGTTTTGAGGGGTCACCCCTCCACTTT. Amino acids: CASSFEGSPLHF.

V and J are TRBV19 and TRBJ2-3, with unresolved D. Germline assignment: CDR1 LNHDA and CDR2 SQIVND (reference sequence). The CDR3 loop spans 13 amino acids. V was shortened by 5 bases and J by 2 bases, with 8 bases between the two germline ends. The CDR3 coding sequence is TGTGCCAGTAGTTCCCAGGCCACAGATACGCAGTATTTT. Its protein product is CASSSQATDTQYF.

The table lists this clone with a count of one. J is TRBJ2-3 and V is TRBV10-2, with 9 bases identical to TRBD2. CDR1 and CDR2 from the germline V gene are WSHSY and SAAADI. Trimming removed 7 bases from V and 0 bases from J; junction bases left unmatched: 5. This CDR3 is built from 15 residues. CDR3 protein: CASKGREGSTDTQYF. CDR3 in DNA: TGCGCCAGCAAGGGGCGGGAGGGCAGCACAGATACGCAGTATTTT.

J is TRBJ2-2 and V is TRBV18; D gene unclear. The CDR3 extends over 13 amino acids. Deletions cut 2 bases from V and 3 bases from J, with 4 bases between. Germline V gives CDR1 KGHSH, CDR2 LQKENI. As DNA, the CDR3 is TGTGCCAGCTCACCAGCAGACACCGGGGAGCTGTTTTTT. Encoded protein: CASSPADTGELFF.

The chain recombines TRBV6-5 with TRBJ2-2; tentatively, D is TRBD2 (7 bases). V lost 6 bases and J 6 bases, leaving 17 bases between the germline ends. CDR3 length equals 15 residues. Germline CDR1 and CDR2: MNHEY and SVGAGI. DNA of the CDR3: TGTGCCAGCAGCGAGTCAGAGGGGGGGGCCGGGGAGCTGTTTTTT. Encoded protein: CASSESEGGAGELFF.

The chain couples TRBV14 to TRBJ1-2; tentatively, D is TRBD1 (6 bases). CDR1 and CDR2 (germline): SGHDN, FVKESK. The length of the CDR3 is 16 residues. Trimming left V 4 bases short and J 3 bases short, with 18 bases between. The CDR3 DNA is TGTGCCAGCAGCCTCCTAGGGGGTCCGACCGACTATGGCTACACCTTC. It encodes CASSLLGGPTDYGYTF.

The rearrangement joins TRBV13 to TRBJ2-7, with a weak D call TRBD1 (6 bases). CDR1 and CDR2 from the germline V gene are PRHDT and FYEKMQ (reference sequence). V dropped 5 bases and J dropped 3 bases, with 14 bases sitting between them. The CDR3 consists of 14 residues. Here the CDR3 DNA reads TGTGCCAGCAGCGTCGCAGGGGCTCTCTACGAGCAGTACTTC. Translation: CASSVAGALYEQYF.

V usage is TRBV14 and J usage is TRBJ2-3, with a possible D match to TRBD2 (5 bases). The germline V gene encodes CDR1 SGHDN and CDR2 FVKESK. V was pared by 4 bases and J by 4 bases, with 15 bases between. The length of the CDR3 is 15 residues. DNA for the CDR3: TGTGCCAGCAGCCGGATCCGGGGTACACCAGATACGCAGTATTTT. Its protein is CASSRIRGTPDTQYF.

This chain connects TRBV5-4 to TRBJ2-3, with 14 bases aligning to TRBD2. Germline V gene lookup returns CDR1 SGHNT and CDR2 YYREEE (reference sequence). The CDR3 extends over 17 amino acids. V lost 0 bases, J lost 1 base, and 1 base stayed unmatched. CDR3 protein: CASSLGGLAGGTDTQYF. CDR3 nucleotide sequence: TGTGCCAGCAGCTTGGGGGGACTAGCGGGAGGCACAGATACGCAGTATTTT. Complete variable domain (other parts from reference TRBV5-4 and TRBJ2-3): ETGVTQSPTHLIKTRGQQVTLRCSSQSGHNTVSWYQQALGQGPQFIFQYYREEENGRGNFPPRFSGLQFPNYSSELNVNALELDDSALYLCASSLGGLAGGTDTQYFGPGTRLTVL.

J is TRBJ1-4 and V is TRBV6-5; D is uncertain. The CDR3 is 14 residues long. Germline CDR1 and CDR2: MNHEY and SVGAGI. Trimming stripped 0 bases from V and 5 bases from J, with 7 bases between. The CDR3 region is CASSYSWQNEKLFF. In DNA, the CDR3 is TGTGCCAGCAGTTACTCGTGGCAGAATGAAAAACTGTTTTTT.

V gene TRBV3-1 (or the pseudogene TRBV3-2) combines with J gene TRBJ2-7, with D possibly being TRBD1 or TRBD2 (5 bases each). V lost 1 base to trimming and J lost 2 bases, with 9 bases between them. CDR3 size: 14 residues. The germline V gene encodes CDR1 LGHDT and CDR2 YNNKEL (reference sequence). The CDR3: CASSQGGPTYEQYF. CDR3 DNA: TGTGCCAGCAGCCAAGGGGGACCGACCTACGAGCAGTACTTC.

This clone was found once. The J gene is TRBJ1-5, the V gene TRBV5-5; D possibly corresponds to TRBD1 (6 bases). With 2 bases removed from V and 6 bases from J, the gap between germline ends came to 12 bases. Germline CDR1 reads SGHKS; CDR2 reads YYEKEE (reference sequence). This CDR3 is 14 amino acids long. The CDR3 here is CASSLTGTSQPQHF. DNA of the CDR3: TGTGCCAGCAGCTTAACAGGGACTAGTCAGCCCCAGCATTTT.

The rearrangement links TRBV2 to TRBJ2-5; the D gene is possibly TRBD2 (5 bases). CDR1 and CDR2 from the germline V gene are SNHLY and FYNNEI. The V end lost 8 bases, the J end lost 3 bases, and 16 bases lay between the germline ends. The CDR3 is 14 residues long. The CDR3 DNA reads TGTGCCAGCCGAGGTGAGGGCAGAAAAGAGACCCAGTACTTC. Translating it yields CASRGEGRKETQYF.

The chain recombines TRBV29-1 with TRBJ2-5; 7 bases line up with TRBD1. Trimming cost V 4 bases and J 3 bases; bases outside gene matches: 5. CDR1 and CDR2 from the germline V gene are SQVTM and ANQGSEA. The CDR3 runs to 13 residues. CDR3 in amino acids: CSVVRDRKETQYF. The CDR3 bases are TGCAGCGTTGTTCGGGACAGAAAAGAGACCCAGTACTTC.

The rearrangement uses TRBV28 and TRBJ1-2, with 11 bases aligning to TRBD1. The germline CDR1 and CDR2 sequences are MDHEN and SYDVKM. This CDR3 region has 16 residues. The V and J ends lost 2 bases and 5 bases, in that order; junction bases with no gene match: 7. DNA of the CDR3: TGTGCCAGCAGTTTACTAGATGGGACAGGGGGTTATGGCTACACCTTC. This encodes CASSLLDGTGGYGYTF.

The chain carries TRBV2 and TRBJ1-5, with 9 bases that match TRBD1. After removal of 8 bases from V and 6 bases from J, the junction contained 5 bases not matched to a gene. CDR3 length equals 13 residues. Germline loops: CDR1 SNHLY, CDR2 FYNNEI. This CDR3 reads CASHGTGSQPQHF. CDR3 nucleotide sequence: TGTGCCAGCCACGGGACAGGGAGTCAGCCCCAGCATTTT.

The chain carries TRBV5-4 and TRBJ1-3, with a possible D match to TRBD1 (6 bases). Germline V lookup: CDR1 SGHNT, CDR2 YYREEE (reference sequence). V lost 6 bases and J 1 base, leaving 14 bases between the germline ends. The CDR3 extends over 15 amino acids. The CDR3 DNA reads TGTGCCAGCATGGACGACAGGCGGTCTGGAAACACCATATATTTT. Amino acid sequence: CASMDDRRSGNTIYF.

The genes are TRBV6-1 and TRBJ1-6; tentatively, D is TRBD1 (6 bases). Between the trimmed V and J ends, which lost 3 bases and 9 bases, there was a span of 12 bases. This CDR3 is built from 14 residues. The germline V gene has CDR1 MNHNS and CDR2 SASEGT. The CDR3 DNA follows: TGTGCCAGCAGTGAGGCGGGACACCGTTCACCCCTCCACTTT. Translating gives CASSEAGHRSPLHF.

This sequence joins TRBV5-5 and TRBJ2-5; TRBD2 matches at 8 bases. Germline CDR1 is SGHKS and CDR2 is YYEKEE (reference sequence). The CDR3 extends over 18 amino acids. Trimming at V came to 0 bases and at J to 2 bases, leaving 12 bases not matched to a gene. This CDR3 reads CASSLVYGAGGPQETQYF. CDR3 DNA sequence: TGTGCCAGCAGCTTGGTATATGGGGCGGGAGGCCCACAAGAGACCCAGTACTTC.